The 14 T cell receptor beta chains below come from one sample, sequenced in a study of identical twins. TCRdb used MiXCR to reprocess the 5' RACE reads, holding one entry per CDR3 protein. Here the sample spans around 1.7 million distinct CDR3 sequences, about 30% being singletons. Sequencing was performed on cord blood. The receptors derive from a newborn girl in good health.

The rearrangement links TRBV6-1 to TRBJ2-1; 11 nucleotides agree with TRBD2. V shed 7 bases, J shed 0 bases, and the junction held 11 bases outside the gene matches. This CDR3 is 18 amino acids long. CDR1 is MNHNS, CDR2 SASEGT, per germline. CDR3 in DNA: TGTGCCAGCACCCTGGGTAGCGGGAGGGTCAGCTCCTACAATGAGCAGTTCTTC. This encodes CASTLGSGRVSSYNEQFF.

In nucleotides, the CDR3 is TGCAGTGCTAGGTCAGGTGGCCGGTACGAGCAGTACTTC. It codes for CSARSGGRYEQYF. This chain links TRBV20-1 with TRBJ2-7, with D unclear. CDR3 length: 13 residues. V was trimmed by 3 bases and J by 4 bases, leaving 13 bases between them. Germline V gene sequence: CDR1 DFQATT, CDR2 SNEGSKA (reference sequence).

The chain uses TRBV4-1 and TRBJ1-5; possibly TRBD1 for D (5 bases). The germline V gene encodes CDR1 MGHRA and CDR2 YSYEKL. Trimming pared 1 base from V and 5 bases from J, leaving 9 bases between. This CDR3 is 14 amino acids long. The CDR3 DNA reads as TGCGCCAGCAGCCAAGCCCAGGGCGATCAGCCCCAGCATTTT. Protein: CASSQAQGDQPQHF.

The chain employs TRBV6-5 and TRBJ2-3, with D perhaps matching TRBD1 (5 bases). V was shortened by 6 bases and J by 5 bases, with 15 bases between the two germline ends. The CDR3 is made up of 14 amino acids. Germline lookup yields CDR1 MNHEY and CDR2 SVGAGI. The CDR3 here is CASRVRGWGDTQYF. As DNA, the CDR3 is TGTGCCAGCAGAGTAAGGGGTTGGGGAGATACGCAGTATTTT.

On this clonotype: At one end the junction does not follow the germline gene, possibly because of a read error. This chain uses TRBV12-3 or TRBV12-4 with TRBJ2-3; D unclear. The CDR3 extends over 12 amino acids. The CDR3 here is CASNTNTDAQYF. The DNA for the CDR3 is TGTGCCAGCAATACGAACACAGATGCGCAGTATTTT.

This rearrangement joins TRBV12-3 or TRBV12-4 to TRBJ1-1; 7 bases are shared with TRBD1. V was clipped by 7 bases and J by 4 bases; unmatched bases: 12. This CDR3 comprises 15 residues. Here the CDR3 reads CASNIKRGRATEAFF. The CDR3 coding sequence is TGTGCCAGCAATATCAAGAGGGGGCGGGCCACTGAAGCTTTCTTT.

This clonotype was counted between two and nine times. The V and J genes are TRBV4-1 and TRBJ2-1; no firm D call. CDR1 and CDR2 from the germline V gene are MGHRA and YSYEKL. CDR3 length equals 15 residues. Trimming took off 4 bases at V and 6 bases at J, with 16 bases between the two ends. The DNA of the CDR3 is TGCGCCAGCAGCCGAACCGGGTCCAATGGCAATGAGCAGTTCTTC. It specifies CASSRTGSNGNEQFF.

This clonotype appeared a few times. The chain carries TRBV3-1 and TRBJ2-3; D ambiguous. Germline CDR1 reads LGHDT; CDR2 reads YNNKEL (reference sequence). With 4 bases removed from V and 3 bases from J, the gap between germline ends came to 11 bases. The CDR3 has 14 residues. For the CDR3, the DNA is TGTGCCAGCAGCCCCTTTTACACGACAGATACGCAGTATTTT. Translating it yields CASSPFYTTDTQYF.

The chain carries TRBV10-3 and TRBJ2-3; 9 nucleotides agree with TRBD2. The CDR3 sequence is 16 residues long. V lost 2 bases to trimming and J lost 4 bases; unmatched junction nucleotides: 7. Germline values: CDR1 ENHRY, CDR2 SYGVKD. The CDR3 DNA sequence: TGTGCCATCAGTGAGGGTCTAGCGGGATGGGCAGATACGCAGTATTTT. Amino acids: CAISEGLAGWADTQYF.

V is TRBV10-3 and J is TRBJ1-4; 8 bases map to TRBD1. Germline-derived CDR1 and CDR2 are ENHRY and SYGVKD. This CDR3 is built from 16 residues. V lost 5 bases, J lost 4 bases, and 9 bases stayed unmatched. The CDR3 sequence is CAISSGQAPNNEKLFF. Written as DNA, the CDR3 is TGTGCCATCAGTTCGGGACAGGCGCCGAATAATGAAAAACTGTTTTTT.

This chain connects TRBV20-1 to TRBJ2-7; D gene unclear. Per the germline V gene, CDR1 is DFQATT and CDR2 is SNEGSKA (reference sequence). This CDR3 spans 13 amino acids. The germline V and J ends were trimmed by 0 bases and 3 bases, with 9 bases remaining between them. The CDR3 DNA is TGCAGTGCTAGAGAGGTTGCTGTCTACGAGCAGTACTTC. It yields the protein CSAREVAVYEQYF.

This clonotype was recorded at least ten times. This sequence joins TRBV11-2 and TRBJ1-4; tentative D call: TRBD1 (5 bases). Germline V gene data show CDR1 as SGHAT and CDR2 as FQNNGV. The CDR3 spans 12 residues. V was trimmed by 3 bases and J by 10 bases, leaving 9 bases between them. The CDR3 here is CASSLGPGKLFF. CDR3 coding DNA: TGTGCCAGCAGCTTGGGGCCGGGAAAACTGTTTTTT. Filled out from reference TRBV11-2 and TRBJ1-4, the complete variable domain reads EAGVAQSPRYKIIEKRQSVAFWCNPISGHATLYWYQQILGQGPKLLIQFQNNGVVDDSQLPKDRFSAERLKGVDSTLKIQPAKLEDSAVYLCASSLGPGKLFFGSGTQLSVL.

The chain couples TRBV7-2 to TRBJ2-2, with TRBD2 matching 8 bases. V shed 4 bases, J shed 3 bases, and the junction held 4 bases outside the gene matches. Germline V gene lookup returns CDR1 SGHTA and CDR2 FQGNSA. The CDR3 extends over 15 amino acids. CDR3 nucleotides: TGTGCCAGCAGCTATCAAGCGGGGGACACCGGGGAGCTGTTTTTT. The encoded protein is CASSYQAGDTGELFF.

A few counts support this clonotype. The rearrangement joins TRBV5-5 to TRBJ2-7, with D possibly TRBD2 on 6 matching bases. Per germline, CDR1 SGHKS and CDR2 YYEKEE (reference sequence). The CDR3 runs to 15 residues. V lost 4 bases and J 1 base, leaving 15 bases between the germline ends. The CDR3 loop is CASSRGTLPSYEQYF. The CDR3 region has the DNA TGTGCCAGCAGCCGCGGGACTCTTCCTTCCTACGAGCAGTACTTC.